The 8 T cell receptor beta chains below come from one sample, sequenced in a study of OX40 agonist ivuxolimab in advanced cancers. Measured with immunoSEQ multiplex PCR; TCRdb has only the in-frame clones, and not every one. The data contain approximately 70,000 clones, about nine tenths of them seen just once; the ten biggest clones take up roughly 0.5%. This sample comprised CD4+ or CD8+ T cells sorted from blood, obtained in a trial of the OX40 agonist ivuxolimab. These receptors were obtained from an adult with an advanced solid tumor such as melanoma, head and neck, liver or kidney cancer.

J is TRBJ1-1 and V is TRBV30; D might be TRBD1 (6 bases). Trimming stripped 4 bases from V and 5 bases from J, with 20 bases between. The CDR3 has 15 amino acids. The germline V gene has CDR1 GTSNPN and CDR2 SVGIG (reference sequence). CDR3 protein: CAWTDFRGLGTEAFF. The CDR3 DNA sequence: TGTGCCTGGACGGACTTCAGGGGCCTGGGGACTGAAGCTTTCTTT.

This sequence joins TRBV2 and TRBJ2-2; no definite D call. Deletions cut 6 bases from V and 6 bases from J, with 17 bases between. This CDR3 has 15 residues. Germline V CDR1 and CDR2: SNHLY, FYNNEI. CDR3 sequence: CASSSDWGLAGELFF. The CDR3, as DNA: TGTGCCAGCAGCTCAGATTGGGGATTGGCCGGGGAGCTGTTTTTT. Drawing the rest from reference TRBV2 and TRBJ2-2, the complete variable domain is EPEVTQTPSHQVTQMGQEVILRCVPISNHLYFYWYRQILGQKVEFLVSFYNNEISEKSEIFDDQFSVERPDGSNFTLKIRSTKLEDSAMYFCASSSDWGLAGELFFGEGSRLTVL.

The V and J genes are TRBV6-5 and TRBJ1-4; D perhaps matches TRBD1 (6 bases). The CDR3 consists of 14 residues. Looked up from germline, CDR1 is MNHEY and CDR2 is SVGAGI. Trimming took off 6 bases at V and 8 bases at J, with 16 bases between the two ends. The CDR3 loop is CASRKQGGREKLFF. CDR3 sequence (DNA): TGTGCCAGCAGAAAACAGGGAGGGCGAGAAAAACTGTTTTTT.

V and J are TRBV5-5 and TRBJ2-5; TRBD2 matches 7 bases. The germline CDR1 and CDR2 sequences are SGHKS and YYEKEE (reference sequence). J gave up 4 bases and V 4 bases, and 16 bases lay outside the gene matches. There are 17 residues in the CDR3. In nucleotides, the CDR3 is TGTGCCAGCAGCCGATACGCTAGCGGCCTTAGGGGAGAGACCCAGTACTTC. Its protein product is CASSRYASGLRGETQYF.

The chain has TRBV19 and TRBJ2-2; 7 nucleotides match TRBD1. Germline CDR1 LNHDA, CDR2 SQIVND (reference sequence). V lost 7 bases and J lost 1; bases outside the gene matches: 3. This CDR3 spans 14 amino acids. CDR3 protein: CASTRTGNTGELFF. In DNA form, the CDR3 reads TGTGCCAGTACCCGGACAGGGAACACCGGGGAGCTGTTTTTT.

The chain employs TRBV28 and TRBJ2-5; D unresolved. The CDR3 covers 14 residues. Trimming left V 3 bases short and J 0 bases short, with 8 bases between. CDR1 MDHEN and CDR2 SYDVKM come from the germline V gene. CDR3 loop: CASSFGFYQETQYF. CDR3 in DNA: TGTGCCAGCAGTTTCGGGTTCTACCAAGAGACCCAGTACTTC. Together with reference TRBV28 and TRBJ2-5, the CDR3 gives the full variable domain: DVKVTQSSRYLVKRTGEKVFLECVQDMDHENMFWYRQDPGLGLRLIYFSYDVKMKEKGDIPEGYSVSREKKERFSLILESASTNQTSMYLCASSFGFYQETQYFGPGTRLLVL.

The chain employs TRBV18 and TRBJ2-1; the match to TRBD1 covers 9 bases. V dropped 4 bases and J dropped 1; count of bases not matched to a gene: 2. Germline CDR1 KGHSH, CDR2 LQKENI. The CDR3 contains 15 residues. CDR3 coding DNA: TGTGCCAGCTCACAAGACAGGGGGTCCTACAATGAGCAGTTCTTC. Amino acid sequence: CASSQDRGSYNEQFF. The variable domain in full, with the rest retrieved from reference TRBV18 and TRBJ2-1, is NAGVMQNPRHLVRRRGQEARLRCSPMKGHSHVYWYRQLPEEGLKFMVYLQKENIIDESGMPKERFSAEFPKEGPSILRIQQVVRGDSAAYFCASSQDRGSYNEQFFGPGTRLTVL.

The rearrangement links TRBV6-5 to TRBJ2-5; D might be TRBD1 or TRBD2, each matching 5 bases. The V end lost 5 bases, the J end lost 7 bases, and 8 bases lay between the germline ends. This CDR3 has 11 residues. CDR1 and CDR2 (germline): MNHEY, SVGAGI. For the CDR3, the DNA is TGTGCCAGCAGTCAGGGAGCGACCCAGTACTTC. Protein: CASSQGATQYF.